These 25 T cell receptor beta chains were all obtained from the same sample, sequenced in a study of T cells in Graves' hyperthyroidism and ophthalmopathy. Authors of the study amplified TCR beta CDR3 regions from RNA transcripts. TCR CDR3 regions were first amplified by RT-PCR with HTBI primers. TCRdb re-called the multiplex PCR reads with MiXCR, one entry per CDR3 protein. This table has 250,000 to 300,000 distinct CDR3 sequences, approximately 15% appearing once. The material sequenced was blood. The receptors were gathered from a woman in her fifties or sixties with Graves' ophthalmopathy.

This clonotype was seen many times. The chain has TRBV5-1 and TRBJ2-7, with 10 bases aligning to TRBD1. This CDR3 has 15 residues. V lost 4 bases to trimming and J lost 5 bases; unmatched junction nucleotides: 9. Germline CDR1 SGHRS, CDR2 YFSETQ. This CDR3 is CASSAPGTGADEQYF. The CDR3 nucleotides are TGCGCCAGCAGCGCCCCCGGGACAGGGGCTGACGAGCAGTACTTC.

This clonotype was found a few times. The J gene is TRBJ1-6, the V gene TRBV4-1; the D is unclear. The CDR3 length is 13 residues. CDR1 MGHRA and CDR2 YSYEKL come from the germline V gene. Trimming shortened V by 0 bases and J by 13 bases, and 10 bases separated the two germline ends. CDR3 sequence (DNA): TGCGCCAGCAGCCAAGATCAAGCTCCCCCCCTCCACTTT. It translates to CASSQDQAPPLHF.

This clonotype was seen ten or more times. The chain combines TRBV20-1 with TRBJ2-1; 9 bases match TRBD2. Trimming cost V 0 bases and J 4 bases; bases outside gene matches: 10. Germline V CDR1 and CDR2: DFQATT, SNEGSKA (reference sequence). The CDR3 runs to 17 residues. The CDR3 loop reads CSARDRRLAGRYNEQFF. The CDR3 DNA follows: TGCAGTGCTAGAGATCGGAGGCTAGCGGGAAGATACAATGAGCAGTTCTTC.

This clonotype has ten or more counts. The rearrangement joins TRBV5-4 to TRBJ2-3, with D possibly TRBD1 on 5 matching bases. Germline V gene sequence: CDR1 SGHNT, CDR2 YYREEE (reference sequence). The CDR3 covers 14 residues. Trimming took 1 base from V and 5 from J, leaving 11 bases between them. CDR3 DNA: TGTGCCAGCAGCTTGTTCAAGGGGCAAGATACGCAGTATTTT. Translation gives CASSLFKGQDTQYF.

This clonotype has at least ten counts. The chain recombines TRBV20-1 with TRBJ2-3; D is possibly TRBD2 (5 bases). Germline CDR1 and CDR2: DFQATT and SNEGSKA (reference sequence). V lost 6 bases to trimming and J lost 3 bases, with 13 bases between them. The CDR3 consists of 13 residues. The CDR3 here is CSARRLPTDTQYF. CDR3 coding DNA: TGCAGTGCCAGGAGGCTACCAACAGATACGCAGTATTTT.

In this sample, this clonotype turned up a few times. The CDR3: CASSLVEESYEQYF. The CDR3 bases are TGTGCCAGCAGCTTGGTGGAGGAATCCTACGAGCAGTACTTC. The rearrangement links TRBV5-4 to TRBJ2-7, with a tentative D call TRBD2 (5 bases). V shed 0 bases and J shed 1 base, with 8 bases lying between them. This CDR3 contains 14 residues. CDR1 is SGHNT, CDR2 YYREEE, per germline (reference sequence).

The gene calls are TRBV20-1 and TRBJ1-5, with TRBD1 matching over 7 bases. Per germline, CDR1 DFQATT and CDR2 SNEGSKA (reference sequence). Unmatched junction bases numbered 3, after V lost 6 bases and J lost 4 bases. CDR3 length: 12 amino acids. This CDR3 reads CSAPGQNQPQHF. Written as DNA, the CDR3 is TGCAGTGCCCCGGGACAGAATCAGCCCCAGCATTTT.

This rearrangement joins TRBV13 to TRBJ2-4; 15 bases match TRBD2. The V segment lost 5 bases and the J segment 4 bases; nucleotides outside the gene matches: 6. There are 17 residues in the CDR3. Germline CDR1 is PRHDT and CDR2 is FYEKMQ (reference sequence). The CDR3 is CASSLRTSGRGKNIQYF. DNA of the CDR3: TGTGCCAGCAGCCTCAGGACTAGCGGGAGGGGGAAAAACATTCAGTACTTC. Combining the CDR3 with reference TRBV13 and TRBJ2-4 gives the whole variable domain AAGVIQSPRHLIKEKRETATLKCYPIPRHDTVYWYQQGPGQDPQFLISFYEKMQSDKGSIPDRFSAQQFSDYHSELNMSSLELGDSALYFCASSLRTSGRGKNIQYFGAGTRLSVL.

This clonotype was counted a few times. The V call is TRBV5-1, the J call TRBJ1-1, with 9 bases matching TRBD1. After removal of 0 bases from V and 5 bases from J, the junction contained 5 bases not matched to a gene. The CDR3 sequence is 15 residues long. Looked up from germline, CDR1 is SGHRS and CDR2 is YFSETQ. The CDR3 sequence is CASSLAGQGSTEAFF. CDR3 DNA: TGCGCCAGCAGCTTGGCGGGACAGGGTAGTACTGAAGCTTTCTTT. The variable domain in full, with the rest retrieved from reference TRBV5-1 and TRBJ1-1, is KAGVTQTPRYLIKTRGQQVTLSCSPISGHRSVSWYQQTPGQGLQFLFEYFSETQRNKGNFPGRFSGRQFSNSRSEMNVSTLELGDSALYLCASSLAGQGSTEAFFGQGTRLTVV.

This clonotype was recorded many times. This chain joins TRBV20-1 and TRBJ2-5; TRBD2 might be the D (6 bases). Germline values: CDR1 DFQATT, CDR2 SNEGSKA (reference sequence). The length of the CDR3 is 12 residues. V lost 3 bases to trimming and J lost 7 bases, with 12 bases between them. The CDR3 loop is CSASGGTWTQYF. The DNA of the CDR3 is TGCAGTGCTAGTGGCGGGACGTGGACCCAGTACTTC.

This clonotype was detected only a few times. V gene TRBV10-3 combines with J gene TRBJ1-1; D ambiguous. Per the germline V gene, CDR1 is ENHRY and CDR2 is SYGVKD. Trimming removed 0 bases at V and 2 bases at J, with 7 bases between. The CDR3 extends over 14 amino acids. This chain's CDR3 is CAISESGRNTEAFF. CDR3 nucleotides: TGTGCCATCAGTGAGTCAGGTCGAAACACTGAAGCTTTCTTT.

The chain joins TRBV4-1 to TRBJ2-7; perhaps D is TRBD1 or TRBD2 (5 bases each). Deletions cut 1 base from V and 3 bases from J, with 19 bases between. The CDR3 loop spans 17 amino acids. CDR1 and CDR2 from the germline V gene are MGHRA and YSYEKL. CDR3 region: CASSQVGLGRSYYEQYF. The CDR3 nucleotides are TGCGCCAGCAGCCAAGTTGGCCTGGGACGGAGTTACTACGAGCAGTACTTC.

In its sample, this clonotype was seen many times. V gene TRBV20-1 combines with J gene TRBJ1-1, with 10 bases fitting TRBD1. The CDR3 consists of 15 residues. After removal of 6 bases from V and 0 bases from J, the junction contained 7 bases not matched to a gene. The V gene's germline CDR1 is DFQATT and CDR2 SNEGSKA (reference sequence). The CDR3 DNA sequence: TGCAGTGCAGAACCGGGACAGGGGATGAACACTGAAGCTTTCTTT. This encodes CSAEPGQGMNTEAFF.

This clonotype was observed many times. The CDR3 loop reads CSASHNTGELFF. DNA of the CDR3: TGCAGTGCTAGTCATAACACCGGGGAGCTGTTTTTT. The chain carries TRBV20-1 and TRBJ2-2; no firm D call. Germline CDR1 and CDR2: DFQATT and SNEGSKA (reference sequence). This CDR3 contains 12 residues. Trimming took off 3 bases at V and 2 bases at J, with 4 bases between the two ends.

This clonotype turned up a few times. CDR3 residues: CSVGHKGREQYF. CDR3 nucleotide sequence: TGCAGTGTGGGCCATAAAGGGAGGGAGCAGTACTTC. The chain carries TRBV20-1 and TRBJ2-7; TRBD2 is a possible D gene (6 bases). V shed 7 bases and J shed 7 bases, with 17 bases lying between them. This CDR3 region has 12 residues. CDR1 DFQATT and CDR2 SNEGSKA come from the germline V gene (reference sequence).

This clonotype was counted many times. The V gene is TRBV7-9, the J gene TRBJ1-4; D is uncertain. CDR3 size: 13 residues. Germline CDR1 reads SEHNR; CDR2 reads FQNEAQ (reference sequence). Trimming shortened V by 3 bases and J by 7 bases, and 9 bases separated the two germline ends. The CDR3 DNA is TGTGCCAGCAGCTTCGTCAGGAGTGAAAAACTGTTTTTT. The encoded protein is CASSFVRSEKLFF.

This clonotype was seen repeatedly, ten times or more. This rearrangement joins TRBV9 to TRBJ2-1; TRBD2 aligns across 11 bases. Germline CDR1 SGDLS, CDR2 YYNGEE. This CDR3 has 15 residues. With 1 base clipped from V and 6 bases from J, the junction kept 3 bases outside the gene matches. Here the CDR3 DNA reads TGTGCCAGCAGCGTAATAGCGGGGGGGCGCAATGAGCAGTTCTTC. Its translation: CASSVIAGGRNEQFF.

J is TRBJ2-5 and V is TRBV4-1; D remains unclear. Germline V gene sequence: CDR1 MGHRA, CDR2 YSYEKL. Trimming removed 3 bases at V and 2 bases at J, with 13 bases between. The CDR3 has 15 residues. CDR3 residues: CASSHLTTGQETQYF. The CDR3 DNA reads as TGCGCCAGCAGCCATCTGACGACTGGGCAAGAGACCCAGTACTTC.

The CDR3 region has the DNA TGTGCCACCAGCAGAGATTTTAGCGAAAAACTGTTTTTT. It translates to CATSRDFSEKLFF. V usage is TRBV15 and J usage is TRBJ1-4; D is unresolved. CDR1 and CDR2 (germline): LNHNV, YYDKDF (reference sequence). V shed 0 bases and J shed 8 bases, with 7 bases lying between them. CDR3 length: 13 amino acids.

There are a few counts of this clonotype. The CDR3 loop is CASSPDLSNTGELFF. CDR3 in DNA: TGTGCCAGCTCACCGGATCTTTCGAACACCGGGGAGCTGTTTTTT. V and J are TRBV18 and TRBJ2-2, with unresolved D. The CDR3 sequence is 15 residues long. Germline CDR1 reads KGHSH; CDR2 reads LQKENI. Trimming removed 3 bases from V and 0 bases from J, with 8 bases in between.

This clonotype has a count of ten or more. In DNA form, the CDR3 reads TGTGCCAGCAGTTTCCTTTCAGGCGGTGAAAAACTGTTTTTT. Protein: CASSFLSGGEKLFF. V usage is TRBV28 and J usage is TRBJ1-4; D gene unclear. Per the germline V gene, CDR1 is MDHEN and CDR2 is SYDVKM. CDR3 size: 14 residues. Trimming took off 3 bases at V and 7 bases at J, with 12 bases between the two ends. Full variable domain (missing parts from reference TRBV28 and TRBJ1-4): DVKVTQSSRYLVKRTGEKVFLECVQDMDHENMFWYRQDPGLGLRLIYFSYDVKMKEKGDIPEGYSVSREKKERFSLILESASTNQTSMYLCASSFLSGGEKLFFGSGTQLSVL.

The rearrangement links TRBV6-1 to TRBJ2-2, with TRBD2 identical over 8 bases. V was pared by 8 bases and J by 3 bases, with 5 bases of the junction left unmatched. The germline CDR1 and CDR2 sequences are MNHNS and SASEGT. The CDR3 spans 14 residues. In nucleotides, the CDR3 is TGTGCCAGCGGCGGGAGGTCCCACACCGGGGAGCTGTTTTTT. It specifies CASGGRSHTGELFF.

This CDR3 is CASTTTSGRAGDTQYF. The CDR3 nucleotides read TGTGCCAGCACCACGACTAGCGGGAGGGCCGGTGATACGCAGTATTTT. The V call is TRBV6-1, the J call TRBJ2-3; 14 positions match TRBD2. The V gene end was trimmed by 7 bases and the J gene end by 6 bases; junction bases not matched to a gene: 9. Per the germline V gene, CDR1 is MNHNS and CDR2 is SASEGT. The CDR3 is made up of 16 amino acids.

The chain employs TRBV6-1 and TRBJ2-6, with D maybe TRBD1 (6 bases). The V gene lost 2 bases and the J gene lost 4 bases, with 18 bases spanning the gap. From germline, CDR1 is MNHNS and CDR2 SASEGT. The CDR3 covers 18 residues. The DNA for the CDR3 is TGTGCCAGCAGTGAATTCTTCCCAGGGGCGGCAGGGGCCAACGTCCTGACTTTC. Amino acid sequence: CASSEFFPGAAGANVLTF.

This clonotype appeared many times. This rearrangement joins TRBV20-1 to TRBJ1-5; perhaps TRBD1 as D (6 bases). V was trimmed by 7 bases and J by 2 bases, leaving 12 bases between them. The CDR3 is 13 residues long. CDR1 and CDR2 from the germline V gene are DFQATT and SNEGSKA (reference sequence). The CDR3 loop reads CSVPGDGNQPQHF. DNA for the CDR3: TGCAGTGTCCCAGGGGATGGCAATCAGCCCCAGCATTTT.